The 2 T cell receptor beta chains reported below all come from one sample, sequenced in a study of blood T cell repertoires in COVID-19. The data were produced by immunoSEQ multiplex PCR, yet TCRdb's version contains in-frame clones alone and is incomplete. The data contain over 150,000 clones, roughly 81% of them singletons. Sequenced material: peripheral blood. These receptors were obtained from a man aged 35 to 55 with acute or convalescent COVID-19.

The genes are TRBV9 and TRBJ2-5; possibly TRBD2 for D (5 bases). Germline V gene data show CDR1 as SGDLS and CDR2 as YYNGEE. V gave up 0 bases and J gave up 5 bases, with 14 bases separating them. This CDR3 is 15 amino acids long. In DNA form, the CDR3 reads TGTGCCAGCAGCGTAGGTGTTGAGACTAAGGAGACCCAGTACTTC. The encoded protein is CASSVGVETKETQYF.

This clone has only one observation. The V call is TRBV6-6, the J call TRBJ1-1; 10 positions agree with TRBD1. Germline CDR1 and CDR2: MNHNY and SVGAGI (reference sequence). The CDR3 runs to 14 residues. V lost 5 bases and J lost 5; bases outside the gene matches: 5. CDR3 residues: CASSGTDRGTEAFF. The CDR3, as DNA: TGTGCCAGCAGTGGCACGGACAGGGGGACTGAAGCTTTCTTT.